Below are 8 T cell receptor beta chains sequenced from a single sample in a study of T cell responses to AZD1222 COVID-19 vaccine. Data came from immunoSEQ multiplex PCR; TCRdb stores just in-frame clones and leaves some out. The sample carries approximately 110,000 clones, about 93% recorded once. The specimen comprised peripheral blood, sampled on day 0 of AZD1222 vaccination. The receptors were sampled from an adult in good health.

V gene TRBV19 combines with J gene TRBJ1-3; D is undetermined. The CDR3 has 16 residues. CDR1 is LNHDA, CDR2 SQIVND, per germline (reference sequence). Trimming shortened V by 6 bases and J by 4 bases, and 19 bases separated the two germline ends. CDR3 in amino acids: CASRTRDRSSGNTIYF. For the CDR3, the DNA is TGTGCCAGTAGGACCAGAGATCGGTCTTCCGGAAACACCATATATTTT.

The count of this clone is one. This chain links TRBV7-2 with TRBJ1-2, with TRBD1 as a possible D gene (5 bases). Per germline, CDR1 SGHTA and CDR2 FQGNSA. The V and J ends lost 6 bases and 10 bases respectively, with 18 bases between them. The CDR3 is made up of 13 amino acids. The CDR3: CASRPSPSGTYTF. The CDR3 DNA is TGTGCCAGCAGACCAAGCCCCTCAGGGACCTACACCTTC.

V usage is TRBV5-5 and J usage is TRBJ1-6; weak D call: TRBD1 (6 bases). CDR1 and CDR2 from the germline V gene are SGHKS and YYEKEE (reference sequence). Trimming pared 0 bases from V and 1 base from J, leaving 8 bases between. The CDR3 extends over 16 amino acids. CDR3 sequence (DNA): TGTGCCAGCAGCTTGGCAGGGGAGTCCTATAATTCACCCCTCCACTTT. Its protein product is CASSLAGESYNSPLHF.

The chain uses TRBV19 and TRBJ2-5, with 8 bases identical to TRBD2. This CDR3 has 18 residues. J lost 2 bases, V lost 5 bases, and 16 bases had no gene match. CDR1 and CDR2 (germline): LNHDA, SQIVND (reference sequence). The CDR3 sequence is CASSRRTSLKILQETQYF. The CDR3, as DNA: TGTGCCAGTAGTCGGAGGACTAGCTTAAAGATATTACAAGAGACCCAGTACTTC.

The chain carries TRBV19 and TRBJ1-3, with a tentative D call TRBD1 (6 bases). The V and J ends lost 8 bases and 2 bases respectively, with 13 bases between them. The CDR3 contains 14 residues. Germline V CDR1 and CDR2: LNHDA, SQIVND (reference sequence). CDR3 DNA sequence: TGTGCCAGTGAACAGGGACCTACTGGAAACACCATATATTTT. It translates to CASEQGPTGNTIYF.

The chain combines TRBV27 with TRBJ2-7; 8 positions agree with TRBD2. The CDR3 covers 14 residues. J lost 5 bases, V lost 7 bases, and 10 bases had no gene match. Germline CDR1 MNHEY, CDR2 SMNVEV (reference sequence). The CDR3 reads CASTPHGREHEQYF. Written as DNA, the CDR3 is TGTGCCAGCACCCCCCACGGGAGGGAACACGAGCAGTACTTC.

CDR3 in amino acids: CASSNPDGYTF. The CDR3 nucleotides read TGTGCCAGCAGCAACCCGGATGGCTACACCTTC. This chain connects TRBV6-5 to TRBJ1-2, with D uncertain. Germline assignment: CDR1 MNHEY and CDR2 SVGAGI. The CDR3 spans 11 residues. Between the trimmed V and J ends, which lost 6 bases and 6 bases, there was a span of 8 bases.

Only a few counts were recorded for this clone. The chain has TRBV15 and TRBJ2-6; D gene ambiguous. CDR1 and CDR2 (germline): LNHNV, YYDKDF (reference sequence). This CDR3 region has 15 residues. V was shortened by 7 bases and J by 0 bases, with 10 bases between the two germline ends. CDR3 in amino acids: CATTLQSSGANVLTF. CDR3 nucleotide sequence: TGTGCCACCACCCTTCAGAGCTCTGGGGCCAACGTCCTGACTTTC.